This TCR beta chain was sequenced during a study of blood T cells in healthy people across ages. A word on this clonotype: Its antigen is unidentified.

V dropped 5 bases and J dropped 9 bases, with 10 bases sitting between them. Per germline, CDR1 KGHDR and CDR2 SFDVKD. The CDR3 runs 12 residues. Study-wide results and caveats: Getting older went along with TCR beta diversity per million T cells dropping roughly linearly.

Isolation recovered at least 7 million PBMCs from every sample. For the second PCR, which ran for about 7 to 11 cycles, a sample-barcoded 5' primer and a J-beta primer mix were used. TCRdb fed the 5' RACE reads into MiXCR, producing one record per CDR3 protein. Among over a million distinct CDR3 sequences listed, around 43% were seen once. The sequence derives from a woman aged 55-70 years in good health. The chain combines TRBV24-1 with TRBJ2-1; no definite D call. The sequencing sample was made of blood. CDR3 sequence (DNA): TGTGCCACCAGTGGAATGGGATCTGAGCAGTTCTTC. Amino acid sequence: CATSGMGSEQFF.